The present T cell receptor beta chain was sequenced within a study of OX40 agonist ivuxolimab in advanced cancers. Study results and limitations: Researchers did not establish what antigens the expanded peripheral T cells target. Certain nonresponders likewise exhibited a low normalized T-cell clonal expansion.

Germline trimming cut 5 bases from V and 5 bases from J; bases unmatched to any gene: 13. CDR3 size: 16 residues. CDR1 and CDR2 from the germline V gene are SGHTA and FQGNSA. As concerns this clone: The antigen is undetermined.

This table comes from immunoSEQ multiplex PCR, and its TCRdb copy is limited to in-frame clones, with some not included. This sample has about 45,000 clones, with roughly 86% found just once. The sequence was collected from an adult with an advanced solid tumor such as melanoma, head and neck, liver or kidney cancer. V gene TRBV7-2 combines with J gene TRBJ2-3, with 7 bases identical to TRBD2. Sequenced material: CD4+ or CD8+ T cells sorted from blood, taken in a trial of the OX40 agonist ivuxolimab. The CDR3 bases are TGTGCCAGCAGCGGAGTCCCGGGACTACTGGGAGATACGCAGTATTTT. Its translation is CASSGVPGLLGDTQYF.